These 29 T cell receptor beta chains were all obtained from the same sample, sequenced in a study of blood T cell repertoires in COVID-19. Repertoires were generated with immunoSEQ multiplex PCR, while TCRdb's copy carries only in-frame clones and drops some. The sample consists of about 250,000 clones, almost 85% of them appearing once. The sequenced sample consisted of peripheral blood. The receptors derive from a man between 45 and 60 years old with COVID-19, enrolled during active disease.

CDR3 protein: CASSLKGRSYGYTF. Written as DNA, the CDR3 is TGTGCCAGCAGTTTGAAAGGAAGGAGCTATGGCTACACCTTC. The chain is built from TRBV28 and TRBJ1-2, with unresolved D. Trimming cost V 3 bases and J 4 bases, with 12 bases left between them. This CDR3 spans 14 amino acids. Germline loops: CDR1 MDHEN, CDR2 SYDVKM.

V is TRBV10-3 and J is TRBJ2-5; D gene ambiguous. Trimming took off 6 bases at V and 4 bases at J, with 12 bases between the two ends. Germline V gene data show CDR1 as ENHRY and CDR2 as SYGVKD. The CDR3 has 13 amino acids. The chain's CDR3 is CAISAQNGETQYF. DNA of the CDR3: TGTGCCATCAGCGCACAGAATGGAGAGACCCAGTACTTC.

As DNA, the CDR3 is TGTGCCAGCAGCGCAGGACTAGCTTGGTACAATGAGCAGTTCTTC. It translates to CASSAGLAWYNEQFF. V gene TRBV9 combines with J gene TRBJ2-1; 8 nucleotides agree with TRBD2. The CDR3 runs 15 residues. Germline V gene data show CDR1 as SGDLS and CDR2 as YYNGEE. Trimming removed 3 bases from V and 4 bases from J; junction bases left unmatched: 6. Using reference TRBV9 and TRBJ2-1 for the parts outside the CDR3, the full variable domain is DSGVTQTPKHLITATGQRVTLRCSPRSGDLSVYWYQQSLDQGLQFLIQYYNGEERAKGNILERFSAQQFPDLHSELNLSSLELGDSALYFCASSAGLAWYNEQFFGPGTRLTVL.

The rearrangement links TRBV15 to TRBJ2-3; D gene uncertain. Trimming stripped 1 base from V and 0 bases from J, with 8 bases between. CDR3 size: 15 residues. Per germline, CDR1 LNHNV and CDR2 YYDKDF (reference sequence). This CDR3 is CATSRAGPSTDTQYF. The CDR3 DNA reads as TGTGCCACCAGCAGAGCGGGTCCTAGCACAGATACGCAGTATTTT.

The CDR3 DNA reads as TGTGCCAGCAGCTTAGCCCTCCGGACAAGCTCCTACAATGAGCAGTTCTTC. This translates into CASSLALRTSSYNEQFF. This chain links TRBV7-8 with TRBJ2-1; possibly TRBD1 for D (5 bases). This CDR3 spans 17 amino acids. Trimming removed 0 bases from V and 0 bases from J, with 12 bases in between. Germline V gene sequence: CDR1 SGHVS, CDR2 FQNEAQ. The whole variable domain, remainder taken from reference TRBV7-8 and TRBJ2-1, is GAGVSQSPRYKVAKRGQDVALRCDPISGHVSLFWYQQALGQGPEFLTYFQNEAQLDKSGLPSDRFFAERPEGSVSTLKIQRTQQEDSAVYLCASSLALRTSSYNEQFFGPGTRLTVL.

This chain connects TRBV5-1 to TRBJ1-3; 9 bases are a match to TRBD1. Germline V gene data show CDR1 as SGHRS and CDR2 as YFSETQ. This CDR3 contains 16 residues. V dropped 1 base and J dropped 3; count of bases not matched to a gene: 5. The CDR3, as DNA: TGCGCCAGCAGCTTGCGAGGACAGGGGAATGGAAACACCATATATTTT. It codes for CASSLRGQGNGNTIYF.

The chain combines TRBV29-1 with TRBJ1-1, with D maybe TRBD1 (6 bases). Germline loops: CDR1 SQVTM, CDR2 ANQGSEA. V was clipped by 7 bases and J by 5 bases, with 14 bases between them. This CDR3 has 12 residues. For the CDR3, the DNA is TGCAGCGCGGGGGGCGGGAGGACTGAAGCTTTCTTT. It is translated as CSAGGGRTEAFF.

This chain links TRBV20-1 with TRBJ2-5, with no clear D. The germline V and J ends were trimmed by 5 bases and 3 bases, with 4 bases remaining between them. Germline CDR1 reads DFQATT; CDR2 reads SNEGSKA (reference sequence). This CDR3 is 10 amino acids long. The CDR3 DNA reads TGCAGTGCTCTAGAAGAGACCCAGTACTTC. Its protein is CSALEETQYF.

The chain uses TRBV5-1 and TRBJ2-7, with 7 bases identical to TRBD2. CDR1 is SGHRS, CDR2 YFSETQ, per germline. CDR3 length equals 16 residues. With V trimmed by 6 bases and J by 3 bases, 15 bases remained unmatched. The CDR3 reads CASTVTGGRLIYEQYF. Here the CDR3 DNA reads TGCGCCAGCACCGTTACGGGGGGAAGGTTAATCTACGAGCAGTACTTC.

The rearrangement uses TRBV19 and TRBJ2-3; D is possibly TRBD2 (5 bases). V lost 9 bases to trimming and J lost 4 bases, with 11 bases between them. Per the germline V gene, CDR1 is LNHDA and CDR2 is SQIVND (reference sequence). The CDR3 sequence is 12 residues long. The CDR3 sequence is CASGILADTQYF. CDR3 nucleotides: TGTGCCAGCGGGATATTGGCAGATACGCAGTATTTT.

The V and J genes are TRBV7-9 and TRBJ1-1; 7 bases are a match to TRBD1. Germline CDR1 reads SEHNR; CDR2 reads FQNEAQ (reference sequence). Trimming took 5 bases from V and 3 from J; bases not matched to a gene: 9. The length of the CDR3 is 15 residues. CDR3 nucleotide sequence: TGTGCCAGCAGCACTACAGGGGTCGGGGACACTGAAGCTTTCTTT. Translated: CASSTTGVGDTEAFF. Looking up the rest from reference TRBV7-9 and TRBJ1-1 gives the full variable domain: DTGVSQNPRHKITKRGQNVTFRCDPISEHNRLYWYRQTLGQGPEFLTYFQNEAQLEKSRLLSDRFSAERPKGSFSTLEIQRTEQGDSAMYLCASSTTGVGDTEAFFGQGTRLTVV.

The CDR3 region has the DNA TGTGCCAGCGGCGGGAGTGGGGCCTACGAGCAGTACTTC. This codes for CASGGSGAYEQYF. The chain has TRBV7-9 and TRBJ2-7, with TRBD2 matching over 7 bases. The CDR3 length is 13 residues. V trimming: 8 bases; J trimming: 2 bases; junction bases outside the gene matches: 6. Germline loops: CDR1 SEHNR, CDR2 FQNEAQ (reference sequence).

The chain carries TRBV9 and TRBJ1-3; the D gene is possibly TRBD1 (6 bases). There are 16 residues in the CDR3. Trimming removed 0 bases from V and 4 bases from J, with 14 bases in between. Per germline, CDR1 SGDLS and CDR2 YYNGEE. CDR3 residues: CASSVGRGAQGNTIYF. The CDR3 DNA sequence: TGTGCCAGCAGCGTAGGGCGGGGGGCGCAGGGAAACACCATATATTTT.

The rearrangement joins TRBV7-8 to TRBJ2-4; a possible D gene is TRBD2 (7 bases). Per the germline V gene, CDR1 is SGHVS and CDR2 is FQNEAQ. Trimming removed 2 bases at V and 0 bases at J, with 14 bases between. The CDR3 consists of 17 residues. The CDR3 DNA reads TGTGCCAGCAGCTTATTGGCGGGGGCCATAGCCAAAAACATTCAGTACTTC. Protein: CASSLLAGAIAKNIQYF. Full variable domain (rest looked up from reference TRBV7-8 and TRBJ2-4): GAGVSQSPRYKVAKRGQDVALRCDPISGHVSLFWYQQALGQGPEFLTYFQNEAQLDKSGLPSDRFFAERPEGSVSTLKIQRTQQEDSAVYLCASSLLAGAIAKNIQYFGAGTRLSVL.

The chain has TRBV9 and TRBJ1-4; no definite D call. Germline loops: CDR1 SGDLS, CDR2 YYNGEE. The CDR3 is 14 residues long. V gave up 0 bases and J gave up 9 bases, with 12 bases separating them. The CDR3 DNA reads TGTGCCAGCAGCGTAGACCTAGGCAGTCAAAAACTGTTTTTT. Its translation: CASSVDLGSQKLFF.

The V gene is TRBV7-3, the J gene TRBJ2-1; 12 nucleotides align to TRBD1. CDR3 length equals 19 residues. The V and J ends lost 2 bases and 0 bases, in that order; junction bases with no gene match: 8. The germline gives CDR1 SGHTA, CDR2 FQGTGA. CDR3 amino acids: CASSLLGQGAPGSYNEQFF. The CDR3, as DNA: TGTGCCAGCAGCTTATTGGGACAGGGGGCTCCTGGCTCCTACAATGAGCAGTTCTTC.

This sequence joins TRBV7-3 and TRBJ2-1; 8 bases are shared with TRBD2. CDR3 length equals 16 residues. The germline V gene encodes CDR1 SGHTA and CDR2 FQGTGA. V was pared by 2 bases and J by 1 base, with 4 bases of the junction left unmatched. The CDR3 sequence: CASSLHGGASYNEQFF. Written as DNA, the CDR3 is TGTGCCAGCAGCTTACACGGGGGGGCTTCCTACAATGAGCAGTTCTTC.

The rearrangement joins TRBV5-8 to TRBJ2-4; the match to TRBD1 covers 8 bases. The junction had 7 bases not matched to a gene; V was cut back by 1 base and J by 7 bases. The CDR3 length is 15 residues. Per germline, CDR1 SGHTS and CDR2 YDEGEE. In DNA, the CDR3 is TGTGCCAGCAGCTTGTCTTACAGGGGGATGAACATTCAGTACTTC. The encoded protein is CASSLSYRGMNIQYF.

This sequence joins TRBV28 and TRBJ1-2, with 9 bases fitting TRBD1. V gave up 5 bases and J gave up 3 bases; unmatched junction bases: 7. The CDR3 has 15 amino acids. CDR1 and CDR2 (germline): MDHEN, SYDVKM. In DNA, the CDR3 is TGTGCCAGCAGTCTCGGACAGGGGCTCCACTATGGCTACACCTTC. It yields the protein CASSLGQGLHYGYTF.

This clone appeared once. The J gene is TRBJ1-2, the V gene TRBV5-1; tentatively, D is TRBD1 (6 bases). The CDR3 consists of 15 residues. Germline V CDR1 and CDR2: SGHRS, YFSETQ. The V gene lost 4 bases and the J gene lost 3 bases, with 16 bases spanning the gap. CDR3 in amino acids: CASSIDPGTYYGYTF. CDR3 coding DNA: TGCGCCAGCAGCATTGACCCCGGGACATACTATGGCTACACCTTC.

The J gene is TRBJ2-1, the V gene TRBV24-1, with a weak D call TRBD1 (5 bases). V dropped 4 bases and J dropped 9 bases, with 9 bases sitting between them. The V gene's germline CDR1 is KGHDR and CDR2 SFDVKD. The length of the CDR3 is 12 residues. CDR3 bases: TGTGCCACCAGTGAAAGGGGCACTGAGCAGTTCTTC. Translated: CATSERGTEQFF.

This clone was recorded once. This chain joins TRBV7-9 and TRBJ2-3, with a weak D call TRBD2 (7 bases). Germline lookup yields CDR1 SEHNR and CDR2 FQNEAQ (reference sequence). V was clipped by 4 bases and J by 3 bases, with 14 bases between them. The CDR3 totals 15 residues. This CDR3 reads CASSYPGGRTDTQYF. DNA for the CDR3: TGTGCCAGCAGCTACCCGGGGGGCCGGACAGATACGCAGTATTTT.

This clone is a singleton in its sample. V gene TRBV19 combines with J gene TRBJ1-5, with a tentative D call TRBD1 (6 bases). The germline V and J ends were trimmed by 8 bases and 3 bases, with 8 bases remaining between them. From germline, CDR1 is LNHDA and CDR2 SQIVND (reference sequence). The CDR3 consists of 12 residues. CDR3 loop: CASGTFNQPQHF. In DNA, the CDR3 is TGTGCCAGTGGGACATTCAATCAGCCCCAGCATTTT.

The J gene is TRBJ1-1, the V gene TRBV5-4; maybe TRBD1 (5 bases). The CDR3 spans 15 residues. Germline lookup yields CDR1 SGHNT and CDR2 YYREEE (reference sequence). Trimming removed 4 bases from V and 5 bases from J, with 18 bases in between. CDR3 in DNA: TGTGCCAGCAGCCCGACCATGGGGGGGTGGACTGAAGCTTTCTTT. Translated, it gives CASSPTMGGWTEAFF.

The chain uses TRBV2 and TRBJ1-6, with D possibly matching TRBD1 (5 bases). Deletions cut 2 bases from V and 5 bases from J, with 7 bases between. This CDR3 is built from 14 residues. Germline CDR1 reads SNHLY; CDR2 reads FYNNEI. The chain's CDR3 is CASSEWGDNSPLHF. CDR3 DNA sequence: TGTGCCAGCAGTGAATGGGGGGATAATTCACCCCTCCACTTT.

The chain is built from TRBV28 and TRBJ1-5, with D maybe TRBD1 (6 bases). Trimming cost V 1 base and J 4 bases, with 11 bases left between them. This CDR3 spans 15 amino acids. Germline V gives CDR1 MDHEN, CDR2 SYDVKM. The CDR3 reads CASSLSGALNQPQHF. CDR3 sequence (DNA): TGTGCCAGCAGTTTATCAGGGGCACTTAATCAGCCCCAGCATTTT. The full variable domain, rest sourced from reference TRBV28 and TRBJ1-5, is DVKVTQSSRYLVKRTGEKVFLECVQDMDHENMFWYRQDPGLGLRLIYFSYDVKMKEKGDIPEGYSVSREKKERFSLILESASTNQTSMYLCASSLSGALNQPQHFGDGTRLSIL.

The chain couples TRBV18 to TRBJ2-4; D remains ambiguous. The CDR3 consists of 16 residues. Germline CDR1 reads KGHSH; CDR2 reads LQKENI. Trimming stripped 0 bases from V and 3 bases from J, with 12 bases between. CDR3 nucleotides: TGTGCCAGCTCACCACCGTTACTTCTAAGCAAAAACATTCAGTACTTC. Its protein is CASSPPLLLSKNIQYF.

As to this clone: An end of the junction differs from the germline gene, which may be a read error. The CDR3 nucleotides read TGTGCTAGCAGCTCTAACGGACAGGCCGGGGAGCTGTTTTTT. Its translation: CASSSNGQAGELFF. The chain has TRBV7-7 and TRBJ2-2, with 7 bases fitting TRBD1. The CDR3 runs to 14 residues. Germline lookup yields CDR1 SSHAT and CDR2 FNYEAQ (reference sequence). Together with reference TRBV7-7 and TRBJ2-2, the CDR3 gives the full variable domain: GAGVSQSPRYKVTKRGQDVTLRCDPISSHATLYWYQQALGQGPEFLTYFNYEAQPDKSGLPSDRFSAERPEGSISTLTIQRTEQRDSAMYRCASSSNGQAGELFFGEGSRLTVL.

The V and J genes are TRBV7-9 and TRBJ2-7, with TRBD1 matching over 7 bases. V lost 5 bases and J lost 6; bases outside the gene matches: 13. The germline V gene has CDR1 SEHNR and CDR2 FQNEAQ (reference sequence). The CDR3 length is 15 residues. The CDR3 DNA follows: TGTGCCAGCAGCCCAACCCTTGGGACAGCCTCCGAGCAGTACTTC. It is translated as CASSPTLGTASEQYF. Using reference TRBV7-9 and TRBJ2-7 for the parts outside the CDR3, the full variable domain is DTGVSQNPRHKITKRGQNVTFRCDPISEHNRLYWYRQTLGQGPEFLTYFQNEAQLEKSRLLSDRFSAERPKGSFSTLEIQRTEQGDSAMYLCASSPTLGTASEQYFGPGTRLTVT.